The 2 T cell receptor beta chains presented below share a single source sample, sequenced in a study of T-cell reconstitution after alpha-beta-depleted transplantation in children. Researchers prepared the TCRbeta library using unique molecular identifiers, the study reports. One entry per CDR3 protein results from TCRdb running MiXCR on the PCR reads. The sample consists of hundreds of thousands of distinct CDR3 sequences, around 16% of them appearing once. Sample: PBMCs from the stem cell graft donor, taken from the stem cell graft. The receptors derive from a human donor who donated a stem cell graft to a child with acute myeloid leukemia.

This clonotype has at least ten counts. V usage is TRBV29-1 and J usage is TRBJ1-2; the match to TRBD1 covers 7 bases. CDR1 and CDR2 (germline): SQVTM, ANQGSEA. The CDR3 is 11 residues long. The V and J ends lost 8 bases and 6 bases, in that order; junction bases with no gene match: 6. This CDR3 is CSSRTGDGYTF. The CDR3 region has the DNA TGCAGCTCGAGGACAGGCGATGGCTACACCTTC.

The table lists this clonotype with a few counts. This sequence joins TRBV7-8 and TRBJ1-5; maybe TRBD1 (5 bases). Per the germline V gene, CDR1 is SGHVS and CDR2 is FQNEAQ. Trimming took off 5 bases at V and 0 bases at J, with 14 bases between the two ends. This CDR3 region has 16 residues. CDR3 loop: CASSLQALYSNQPQHF. The DNA of the CDR3 is TGTGCCAGCAGCCTACAGGCACTTTATAGCAATCAGCCCCAGCATTTT.